This TCR beta chain was documented in a study of OX40 agonist ivuxolimab in advanced cancers. Whole-study context: While on treatment, patients had intravenous ivuxolimab at 0.01 to 10 mg/kg every 2 weeks. A male proportion of under 90% was recorded, with mean age roughly 60 years and range roughly 23 to 79. Partial responses, seen in three patients, involved one hepatocellular carcinoma and two cutaneous melanomas. Study-level findings and limits: Expanded clones tended on average to be more numerous among CD8+ T cells than CD4+.

Assay used: immunoSEQ multiplex PCR; TCRdb lists only in-frame clones, some missing. Of tens of thousands of clones in the sample, about 80% were seen once. The CDR3 has 13 residues. From germline, CDR1 is SNHLY and CDR2 FYNNEI. V lost 2 bases, J lost 3 bases, and 8 bases lay in between. This clone has a single count. Its target is not known. This sequence originates from an adult with an advanced solid tumor such as melanoma, head and neck, liver or kidney cancer. The chain couples TRBV2 to TRBJ2-7; TRBD1 might be the D (6 bases). Specimen: CD4+ or CD8+ T cells sorted from blood, collected in a trial of the OX40 agonist ivuxolimab. The CDR3 region is CASSEIQGYEQYF. CDR3 DNA: TGTGCCAGCAGTGAAATACAGGGCTACGAGCAGTACTTC.